The T cell receptor beta chain under discussion was sequenced for a study of blood T cell repertoires in COVID-19. About the research overall: Samples of COVID-19 (acute and convalescent) were obtained from the United States, Italy and Spain. T cells, B-cell-depleted T cells, or PBMCs provided the cDNA or gDNA that served as material.

The CDR3 is 14 residues long. Trimming removed 11 bases from V and 7 bases from J, with 23 bases in between. The V gene's germline CDR1 is MNHEY and CDR2 SVGAGI. Original methodology: Reference gene primers were amplified, and this amplification served to estimate nucleated cell counts. Only in-frame clones appear in the TCRdb table, and some are missing; sequencing was by immunoSEQ multiplex PCR. D and trimming were read from the DNA, whereas the V and J calls and clone size are those reported in that table. The table lists approximately 94,000 clones, 80% of them singletons, with 9% to 13% in the top ten.

V and J are TRBV6-5 and TRBJ1-2, with a weak D call TRBD1 (5 bases). This TCR derives from a woman between 65 and 79 years old with acute or convalescent COVID-19. The sequenced sample consisted of peripheral blood. CDR3 nucleotide sequence: TGTGCCGGAGGGATGGGGGATGCGGTTGGTGGCTACACCTTC. It yields the protein CAGGMGDAVGGYTF.